One and the same sample provided the 20 T cell receptor beta chains below, sequenced in a study of cytomegalovirus exposure and HLA in healthy donors. Primers for the PCR totalled 60 Vbeta and 13 Jbeta. TCRdb's table, derived via immunoSEQ multiplex PCR, lists solely in-frame clones and lacks some. The table shows under 150,000 clones, with approximately 80% occurring only once. The material sequenced was PBMCs. All receptors come from a middle-aged woman in good health and CMV-seronegative.

This clone was seen a handful of times. CDR3: CASSIGPGQGSYEQYF. The CDR3, as DNA: TGTGCCAGCAGTATCGGACCGGGACAGGGATCCTACGAGCAGTACTTC. This rearrangement joins TRBV2 to TRBJ2-7; 9 nucleotides align to TRBD1. This CDR3 region has 16 residues. CDR1 and CDR2 from the germline V gene are SNHLY and FYNNEI. V gave up 5 bases and J gave up 1 base; unmatched junction bases: 9. The full variable domain, with the rest looked up from reference TRBV2 and TRBJ2-7, is EPEVTQTPSHQVTQMGQEVILRCVPISNHLYFYWYRQILGQKVEFLVSFYNNEISEKSEIFDDQFSVERPDGSNFTLKIRSTKLEDSAMYFCASSIGPGQGSYEQYFGPGTRLTVT.

V is TRBV13 and J is TRBJ2-2; D is perhaps TRBD2 (6 bases). CDR1 and CDR2 (germline): PRHDT, FYEKMQ (reference sequence). V was cut by 3 bases and J by 4 bases, with 12 bases left in between. The CDR3 consists of 15 residues. The chain's CDR3 is CASSLGGRGTGELFF. CDR3 DNA: TGTGCCAGCAGCTTGGGGGGTCGTGGCACCGGGGAGCTGTTTTTT.

V and J are TRBV19 and TRBJ1-1, with TRBD1 matching 8 bases. Unmatched junction bases numbered 4, after V lost 6 bases and J lost 4 bases. This CDR3 region has 13 residues. In germline, CDR1 is LNHDA, CDR2 SQIVND (reference sequence). CDR3 DNA sequence: TGTGCCAGTAGCAGGGGGCAGAGCACTGAAGCTTTCTTT. As protein: CASSRGQSTEAFF. Supplemented by reference TRBV19 and TRBJ1-1, the full variable domain reads DGGITQSPKYLFRKEGQNVTLSCEQNLNHDAMYWYRQDPGQGLRLIYYSQIVNDFQKGDIAEGYSVSREKKESFPLTVTSAQKNPTAFYLCASSRGQSTEAFFGQGTRLTVV.

J is TRBJ2-7 and V is TRBV7-3; possible D gene TRBD1, 6 bases. Germline CDR1 reads SGHTA; CDR2 reads FQGTGA. Between the trimmed V and J ends, which lost 5 bases and 5 bases, there was a span of 13 bases. CDR3 length equals 13 residues. In nucleotides, the CDR3 is TGTGCCAGCAGCCAAACAGGGAACCACGAGCAGTACTTC. Residues: CASSQTGNHEQYF.

The chain uses TRBV5-6 and TRBJ2-7; a possible D gene is TRBD2 (5 bases). The V end lost 3 bases, the J end lost 3 bases, and 13 bases lay between the germline ends. There are 14 residues in the CDR3. CDR1 is SGHDT and CDR2 is YYEEEE in the germline V gene. The CDR3 DNA follows: TGTGCCAGCAGCTCCTTTTCGGGATACTACGAGCAGTACTTC. Protein: CASSSFSGYYEQYF.

This sequence joins TRBV5-1 and TRBJ1-5, with 7 bases lining up with TRBD1. Germline CDR1 SGHRS, CDR2 YFSETQ. J gave up 3 bases and V 0 bases, and 3 bases lay outside the gene matches. The CDR3 extends over 15 amino acids. CDR3 region: CASSLGDSDNQPQHF. The CDR3 nucleotides are TGCGCCAGCAGCTTGGGGGACAGCGACAATCAGCCCCAGCATTTT.

The rearrangement joins TRBV4-1 to TRBJ1-5; no clear D. CDR1 and CDR2 from the germline V gene are MGHRA and YSYEKL. Trimming stripped 1 base from V and 7 bases from J, with 14 bases between. The length of the CDR3 is 15 residues. CDR3 coding DNA: TGCGCCAGCAGCCAAGTTTTTCAGTGGTCCCAGCCCCAGCATTTT. Translation gives CASSQVFQWSQPQHF.

The chain combines TRBV7-2 with TRBJ2-5; 10 positions agree with TRBD1. Trimming at V came to 5 bases and at J to 3 bases, leaving 3 bases not matched to a gene. The CDR3 contains 14 residues. CDR1 is SGHTA and CDR2 is FQGNSA in the germline V gene. The CDR3 DNA sequence: TGTGCCAGCAGCCGACAGGGGGCCAAAGAGACCCAGTACTTC. Amino acid sequence: CASSRQGAKETQYF. Full variable domain (outside the CDR3, taken from reference TRBV7-2 and TRBJ2-5): GAGVSQSPSNKVTEKGKDVELRCDPISGHTALYWYRQSLGQGLEFLIYFQGNSAPDKSGLPSDRFSAERTGGSVSTLTIQRTQQEDSAVYLCASSRQGAKETQYFGPGTRLLVL.

The CDR3 bases are TGTGCCAGCAGCTTAATAGCGGGACAGTACAAGGGACAGCCCCAGCATTTT. This codes for CASSLIAGQYKGQPQHF. V is TRBV7-8 and J is TRBJ1-5; 7 bases match TRBD1. There are 17 residues in the CDR3. With 2 bases clipped from V and 7 bases from J, the junction kept 14 bases outside the gene matches. Looked up from germline, CDR1 is SGHVS and CDR2 is FQNEAQ.

This clone was recorded only once. This chain connects TRBV5-1 to TRBJ1-3; 7 bases are a match to TRBD1. With 4 bases clipped from V and 0 bases from J, the junction kept 16 bases outside the gene matches. The length of the CDR3 is 19 residues. CDR1 and CDR2 (germline): SGHRS, YFSETQ. In DNA, the CDR3 is TGCGCCAGCAGCCCGCGGCCCGGGACAGTTTTGGACTCTGGAAACACCATATATTTT. It encodes CASSPRPGTVLDSGNTIYF.

V usage is TRBV28 and J usage is TRBJ2-7; TRBD2 matches at 8 bases. The CDR3 has 16 residues. Germline V gene lookup returns CDR1 MDHEN and CDR2 SYDVKM. With 5 bases clipped from V and 0 bases from J, the junction kept 9 bases outside the gene matches. The CDR3 region has the DNA TGTGCCAGCAGTCGCTTAGCGGGATGGAGCTCCTACGAGCAGTACTTC. Translated: CASSRLAGWSSYEQYF.

The V and J genes are TRBV9 and TRBJ1-2; D unclear. The ends were cut back, 5 bases at V and 6 bases at J, with 8 bases in the middle. CDR3 length: 11 amino acids. Germline V gene sequence: CDR1 SGDLS, CDR2 YYNGEE. CDR3 protein: CASRGRDGYTF. CDR3 sequence (DNA): TGTGCCAGCAGGGGGAGAGATGGCTACACCTTC.

V and J are TRBV7-9 and TRBJ2-4, with D unresolved. CDR1 SEHNR and CDR2 FQNEAQ come from the germline V gene (reference sequence). The V and J ends lost 1 base and 7 bases respectively, with 17 bases between them. The CDR3 spans 16 residues. The CDR3 DNA reads as TGTGCCAGCAGCTTAGTTTTGGGCCCCGAGAAGAACATTCAGTACTTC. It specifies CASSLVLGPEKNIQYF. The complete variable domain, with remaining parts taken from reference TRBV7-9 and TRBJ2-4, reads DTGVSQNPRHKITKRGQNVTFRCDPISEHNRLYWYRQTLGQGPEFLTYFQNEAQLEKSRLLSDRFSAERPKGSFSTLEIQRTEQGDSAMYLCASSLVLGPEKNIQYFGAGTRLSVL.

This chain connects TRBV7-3 to TRBJ2-5; D gene ambiguous. The V end lost 4 bases, the J end lost 4 bases, and 4 bases lay between the germline ends. Germline CDR1 SGHTA, CDR2 FQGTGA. CDR3 length: 11 amino acids. The DNA for the CDR3 is TGTGCCAGCAGCTCCGGAGAGACCCAGTACTTC. Translation gives CASSSGETQYF.

This chain's CDR3 is CASSMGAFGYGYTF. DNA of the CDR3: TGTGCCAGTAGTATGGGGGCATTCGGCTATGGCTACACCTTC. The chain employs TRBV19 and TRBJ1-2; TRBD1 is a possible D gene (6 bases). V was cut by 3 bases and J by 4 bases, with 12 bases left in between. CDR3 size: 14 residues. Germline V gene sequence: CDR1 LNHDA, CDR2 SQIVND (reference sequence).

The chain carries TRBV4-1 and TRBJ2-7, with 8 bases matching TRBD2. Germline V gene sequence: CDR1 MGHRA, CDR2 YSYEKL. V was clipped by 0 bases and J by 6 bases; unmatched bases: 4. The CDR3 is made up of 14 amino acids. The DNA of the CDR3 is TGCGCCAGCAGCCAAGATGAGCGGGGGAGCGAGCAGTACTTC. Translating gives CASSQDERGSEQYF.

The rearrangement uses TRBV6-5 and TRBJ2-7; weak D call: TRBD1 (5 bases). This CDR3 contains 15 residues. The germline V gene has CDR1 MNHEY and CDR2 SVGAGI. V was clipped by 2 bases and J by 0 bases, with 11 bases between them. CDR3 sequence: CASSYGTGVSYEQYF. The CDR3 region has the DNA TGTGCCAGCAGTTACGGTACAGGAGTCTCCTACGAGCAGTACTTC.

J is TRBJ2-7 and V is TRBV5-8; 7 positions agree with TRBD1. The V gene's germline CDR1 is SGHTS and CDR2 YDEGEE. This CDR3 region has 17 residues. V dropped 3 bases and J dropped 7; count of bases not matched to a gene: 19. CDR3 loop: CASSSPTRGTVKGEQYF. CDR3 DNA: TGTGCCAGCAGCTCACCCACCCGAGGGACAGTCAAGGGGGAGCAGTACTTC.

The CDR3 DNA reads as TGTGCCAGCAGTTACCAGGGACAGGGGTTTCACGAGCAGTACTTC. Its protein is CASSYQGQGFHEQYF. The chain employs TRBV27 and TRBJ2-7; 10 bases line up with TRBD1. The CDR3 runs to 15 residues. Losses at the gene ends were 4 bases for V and 5 bases for J; bases not matched to a gene: 8. CDR1 MNHEY and CDR2 SMNVEV come from the germline V gene (reference sequence).

The rearrangement links TRBV29-1 to TRBJ2-1; TRBD2 aligns across 9 bases. The germline V gene encodes CDR1 SQVTM and CDR2 ANQGSEA. CDR3 length: 15 residues. Trimming at V came to 0 bases and at J to 9 bases, leaving 9 bases not matched to a gene. CDR3 sequence: CSVEDASGASCEQFF. The CDR3 coding sequence is TGCAGCGTTGAAGACGCTAGCGGGGCTAGTTGTGAGCAGTTCTTC.